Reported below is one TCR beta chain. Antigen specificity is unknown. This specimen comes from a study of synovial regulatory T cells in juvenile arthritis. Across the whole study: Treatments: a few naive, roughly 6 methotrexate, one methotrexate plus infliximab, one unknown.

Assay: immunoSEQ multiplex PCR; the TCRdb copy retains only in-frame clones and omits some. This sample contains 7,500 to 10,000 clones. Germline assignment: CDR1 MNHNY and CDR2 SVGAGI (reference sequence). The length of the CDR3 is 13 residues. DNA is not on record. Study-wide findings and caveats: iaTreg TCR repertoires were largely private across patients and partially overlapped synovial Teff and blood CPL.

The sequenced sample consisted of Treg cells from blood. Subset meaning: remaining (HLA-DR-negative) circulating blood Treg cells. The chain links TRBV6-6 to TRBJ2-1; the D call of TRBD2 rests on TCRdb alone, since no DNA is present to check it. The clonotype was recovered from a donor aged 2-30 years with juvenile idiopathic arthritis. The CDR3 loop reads CASSLQRYNEQFF.